The rows below give T cell receptor beta chains drawn from one sample of a study of blood T cell repertoires in COVID-19. Assay: immunoSEQ multiplex PCR; the TCRdb copy retains only in-frame clones and omits some. The sample shows 90,000 to 110,000 clones, over 70% of them seen only once. Sequences were obtained from peripheral blood. The origin of the receptors is a human donor in a cohort sampled during active or convalescent COVID-19. Both conserved end residues are part of each CDR3. The D gene is left open where the match is weak. Some rows mark clone size as missing; the rest say once, few, many or name a class of expanded clone.

abundance	j_gene	v_gene	d_gene	CDR3nt	CDR3aa
-	TRBJ2-2	TRBV13	-	TGTGCCAGCAGCTTTCTAGGGGGAGCGAACACCGGGGAGCTGTTTTTT	CASSFLGGANTGELFF
-	TRBJ2-7	TRBV6-2/TRBV6-3	TRBD1	TGTGCCAGCAGCGGATACAAGGGACAGGGTTCCTACGAGCAGTACTTC	CASSGYKGQGSYEQYF
-	TRBJ1-6	TRBV27	TRBD1	TGTGCCAGCAGTCTTCTACCGGGACAGGGGTTTTCACCCCTCCACTTT	CASSLLPGQGFSPLHF
-	TRBJ2-7	TRBV30	TRBD1	TGTGCCTGCACCGGGACAGGGGGATACGAGCAGTACTTC	CACTGTGGYEQYF
-	TRBJ2-3	TRBV7-2	TRBD2	TGTGCCAGCAGCCTGGGACTAGCGGGGTCCGATACGCAGTATTTT	CASSLGLAGSDTQYF
-	TRBJ2-3	TRBV6-2/TRBV6-3	TRBD2	TGTGCCAGCAGTTACTCTAAGACTAGCGGAAGCTTGGATACGCAGTATTTT	CASSYSKTSGSLDTQYF
-	TRBJ1-4	TRBV28	-	TGTGCCGTCCGGGGAGATGAAAAACTGTTTTTT	CAVRGDEKLFF
-	TRBJ2-3	TRBV30	-	TGTGCCTGGAGTGTACGGGGTCCAGGTACGCAGTATTTT	CAWSVRGPGTQYF
-	TRBJ1-1	TRBV7-2	TRBD1	TGTGCCAGCAGCCAACCGGGACAGAGTTTGAACACTGAAGCTTTCTTT	CASSQPGQSLNTEAFF
-	TRBJ1-5	TRBV29-1	TRBD1	TGCAGCGTCCGGATAGGGGGCGGCAATCAGCCCCAGCATTTT	CSVRIGGGNQPQHF
-	TRBJ1-5	TRBV12-3/TRBV12-4	-	TGTGCCAGCAGCCAGAATAGCAATCAGCCCCAGCATTTT	CASSQNSNQPQHF
-	TRBJ1-1	TRBV5-4	-	TGTGCCAGCAAAGGGGAGGGGACTGAAGCTTTCTTT	CASKGEGTEAFF
-	TRBJ2-1	TRBV9	-	TGTGCCAGCAGCGTAGGGAGCAGGGCCTACAATGAGCAGTTCTTC	CASSVGSRAYNEQFF
-	TRBJ1-2	TRBV27	TRBD1	TGTGCCAGCGGAGGACAGGGCTGGAAAGGCTACACCTTC	CASGGQGWKGYTF
-	TRBJ2-7	TRBV7-9	-	TGTGCCAGCAGCCACCCAAGACAGGAGTTGTCCTACGAGCAGTACTTC	CASSHPRQELSYEQYF
-	TRBJ2-7	TRBV29-1	TRBD1	TGCAGCGTTGCCCGGGACAGCAATTACGAGCAGTACTTC	CSVARDSNYEQYF
-	TRBJ1-5	TRBV6-6	-	TGTGCCAGCAGTTACGGGGATCAGGGATTCCAGCCCCAGCATTTT	CASSYGDQGFQPQHF
-	TRBJ2-6	TRBV4-1	-	TGCGCCAGCAGCTACGGACACTCTGGGGCCAACGTCCTGACTTTC	CASSYGHSGANVLTF
-	TRBJ2-7	TRBV18	TRBD2	TGTGCCAGCTCACCTAGACTAGCGGGGGGCCTTACAAGCTCCTACGAGCAGTACTTC	CASSPRLAGGLTSSYEQYF
-	TRBJ1-4	TRBV27	TRBD1	TGTGCCAGCAGACTCCAGGGGGTGGGGGAAAAACTGTTTTTT	CASRLQGVGEKLFF
-	TRBJ2-1	TRBV28	TRBD2	TGTGCCAGCAGTCCCCGGACTAGCGGGGGGGGCAGAAATGAGCAGTTCTTC	CASSPRTSGGGRNEQFF
once	TRBJ2-5	TRBV6-1	-	TGTGCCAGCAGTGAATCCTACTACCAAGAGACCCAGTACTTC	CASSESYYQETQYF
-	TRBJ1-5	TRBV6-5	TRBD1	TGTGCCAGCACCCTGACAGGGGGTAGGCAGCCCCAGCATTTT	CASTLTGGRQPQHF
-	TRBJ1-3	TRBV5-4	-	TGTGCCAGCAGCTTGGACAGGGCCTCTGGAAACACCATATATTTT	CASSLDRASGNTIYF
-	TRBJ2-3	TRBV5-4	-	TGTGCCAGCAGTTTAACTTTGGGAGCAGATACGCAGTATTTT	CASSLTLGADTQYF
-	TRBJ2-2	TRBV29-1	TRBD1	TGCAGCGTCCGGGACAGCGGCACCGGGGAGCTGTTTTTT	CSVRDSGTGELFF
-	TRBJ1-1	TRBV18	-	TGTGCCAGCTCACCACAGGGGCTGGGGTTGAACACTGAAGCTTTCTTT	CASSPQGLGLNTEAFF
-	TRBJ2-7	TRBV12-3/TRBV12-4	-	TGTGCCAGCAGTGCGGACTACCAGCAGTACTTC	CASSADYQQYF
-	TRBJ1-6	TRBV5-1	-	TGCGCCAGCAGCGAAAGGACAAGTAACTATAATTCACCCCTCCACTTT	CASSERTSNYNSPLHF
-	TRBJ2-3	TRBV7-9	-	TGTGCCAGCAGCTTCCGGCGGGGCCTCACAGATACGCAGTATTTT	CASSFRRGLTDTQYF
-	TRBJ2-3	TRBV13	TRBD2	TGTGCCAGCAGCTTATACGCTAGCGGGAGGGCCCTGGCGCAGTATTTT	CASSLYASGRALAQYF
-	TRBJ2-5	TRBV29-1	-	TGCAGCGTTCGAGGTGGAAGGTGGGAGACCCAGTACTTC	CSVRGGRWETQYF
-	TRBJ1-6	TRBV4-1	TRBD1	TGCGCCAGCAGCCAAGATAGGGGGACAGGGGTTTTTGCACCCCTCCACTTT	CASSQDRGTGVFAPLHF
-	TRBJ2-7	TRBV6-5	-	TGTGCCAGCCTCGAGGTCCGACTCGGCGGCTACGAGCAGTACTTC	CASLEVRLGGYEQYF